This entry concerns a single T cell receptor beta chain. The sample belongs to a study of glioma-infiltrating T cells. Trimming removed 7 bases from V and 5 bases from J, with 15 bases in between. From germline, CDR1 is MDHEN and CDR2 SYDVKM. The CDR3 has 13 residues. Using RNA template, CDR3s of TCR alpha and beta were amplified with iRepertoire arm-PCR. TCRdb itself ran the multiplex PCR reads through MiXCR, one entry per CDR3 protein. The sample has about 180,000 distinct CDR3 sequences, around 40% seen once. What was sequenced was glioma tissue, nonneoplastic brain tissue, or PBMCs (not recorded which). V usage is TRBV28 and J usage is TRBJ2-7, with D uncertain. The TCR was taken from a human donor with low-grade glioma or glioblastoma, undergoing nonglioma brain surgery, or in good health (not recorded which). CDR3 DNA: TGTGCCAGCATTACCCAACACGGCCACGAGCAGTACTTC. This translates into CASITQHGHEQYF. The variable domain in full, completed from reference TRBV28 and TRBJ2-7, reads DVKVTQSSRYLVKRTGEKVFLECVQDMDHENMFWYRQDPGLGLRLIYFSYDVKMKEKGDIPEGYSVSREKKERFSLILESASTNQTSMYLCASITQHGHEQYFGPGTRLTVT.